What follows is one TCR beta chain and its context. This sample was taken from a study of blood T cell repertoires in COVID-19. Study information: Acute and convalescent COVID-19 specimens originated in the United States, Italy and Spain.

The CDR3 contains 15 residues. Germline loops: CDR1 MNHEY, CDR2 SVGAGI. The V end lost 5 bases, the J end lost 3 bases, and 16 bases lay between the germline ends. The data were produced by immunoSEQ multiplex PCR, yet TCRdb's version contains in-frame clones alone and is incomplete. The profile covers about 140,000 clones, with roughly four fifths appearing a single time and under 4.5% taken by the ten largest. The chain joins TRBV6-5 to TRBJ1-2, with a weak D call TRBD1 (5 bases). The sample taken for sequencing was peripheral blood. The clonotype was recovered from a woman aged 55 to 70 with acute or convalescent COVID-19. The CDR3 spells CASSPLAGGDYGYTF. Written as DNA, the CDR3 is TGTGCCAGCAGTCCACTGGCGGGGGGTGACTATGGCTACACCTTC.